These 16 T cell receptor beta chains were all obtained from the same sample, sequenced in a study of sequential checkpoint blockade in melanoma. Some clones are missing from TCRdb's copy, which holds only in-frame ones; the method was immunoSEQ multiplex PCR. The data show 10,000 to 11,000 clones, with approximately 80% seen just once and under 65% held by the top ten. Treatment specified: randomized to nivolumab then ipilimumab (arm A) or the reverse (arm B). The sequencing used CD8+ T cells sorted from blood (inferred from file names), collected from a patient given nivolumab and ipilimumab in sequence. The receptor set was obtained from a human donor with melanoma.

The rearrangement uses TRBV28 and TRBJ2-7; the match to TRBD2 covers 12 bases. This CDR3 has 15 residues. The germline CDR1 and CDR2 sequences are MDHEN and SYDVKM. V dropped 2 bases and J dropped 6; count of bases not matched to a gene: 5. The DNA of the CDR3 is TGTGCCAGCAGTTTAGGTCTAGCGGGGGGGCGCGAGCAGTACTTC. Amino acids: CASSLGLAGGREQYF.

This sequence joins TRBV28 and TRBJ2-2, with a weak D call TRBD1 (5 bases). Germline V gives CDR1 MDHEN, CDR2 SYDVKM. This CDR3 has 14 residues. V was pared by 4 bases and J by 7 bases, with 13 bases between. The DNA of the CDR3 is TGTGCCAGCAGTTCAGGGAACTTCGTCGGGGAGCTGTTTTTT. Translated: CASSSGNFVGELFF.

This sequence joins TRBV6-1 and TRBJ1-4, with D uncertain. With 6 bases removed from V and 8 bases from J, the gap between germline ends came to 16 bases. The CDR3 contains 14 residues. In germline, CDR1 is MNHNS, CDR2 SASEGT. CDR3 in amino acids: CASREYGSVEKLFF. The CDR3 nucleotides are TGTGCCAGCAGGGAGTATGGGTCAGTGGAAAAACTGTTTTTT.

V and J are TRBV27 and TRBJ2-7; the match to TRBD1 covers 9 bases. Germline trimming cut 8 bases from V and 3 bases from J; bases unmatched to any gene: 11. Germline V CDR1 and CDR2: MNHEY, SMNVEV (reference sequence). The CDR3 contains 15 residues. CDR3 residues: CASRLGTGNLYEQYF. The CDR3 DNA follows: TGTGCCAGCCGCCTGGGGACAGGGAACCTCTACGAGCAGTACTTC.

This clone was detected a few times. Given a far larger clone just one base away, this is likely a sequencing read error. CDR3 sequence (DNA): TGTACCAGCAGCCGCGGACAGGGTTGGGAGCAGTACTTC. Its protein is CTSSRGQGWEQYF. This chain links TRBV16 with TRBJ2-7; the match to TRBD1 covers 8 bases. This CDR3 is built from 13 residues. CDR1 is KGHSY, CDR2 FQNENV, per germline.

The chain couples TRBV5-4 to TRBJ2-5; the D gene is possibly TRBD1 (6 bases). The J call may be incorrect, as the DNA end agrees better with TRBJ2-7. Germline V CDR1 and CDR2: SGHNT, YYREEE (reference sequence). The CDR3 contains 14 residues. The CDR3 nucleotides read TGTGCCAGCAGTGGGCAGGGGCTCTCCTACGAGCAGTACTTC. Amino acids: CASSGQGLSYEQYF.

J is TRBJ1-5 and V is TRBV28, with D possibly being TRBD1 (6 bases). Germline CDR1 reads MDHEN; CDR2 reads SYDVKM. V was trimmed by 5 bases and J by 9 bases, leaving 11 bases between them. CDR3 length equals 12 residues. The CDR3 here is CASSTGRGPQHF. In DNA form, the CDR3 reads TGTGCCAGCAGTACAGGGCGCGGGCCCCAGCATTTT.

This clone was counted between two and nine times. This chain uses TRBV28 with TRBJ2-1, with a tentative D call TRBD2 (6 bases). The CDR3 covers 11 residues. Germline CDR1 is MDHEN and CDR2 is SYDVKM. The germline V and J ends were trimmed by 7 bases and 8 bases, with 9 bases remaining between them. The CDR3 protein is CASTTGDEQFF. The CDR3 nucleotides read TGTGCCAGCACCACGGGGGATGAGCAGTTCTTC.

The rearrangement uses TRBV6-6 and TRBJ1-2, with TRBD1 as a possible D gene (5 bases). V lost 2 bases to trimming and J lost 8 bases, with 15 bases between them. Germline CDR1 reads MNHNY; CDR2 reads SVGAGI (reference sequence). The CDR3 loop spans 14 amino acids. The CDR3 region is CASSYGGTVPGYTF. CDR3 coding DNA: TGTGCCAGCAGTTACGGGGGGACGGTCCCGGGCTACACCTTC.

This clone was detected only once. The CDR3 spells CASSVDGQGAYEQYF. DNA of the CDR3: TGTGCCAGCAGCGTAGACGGACAGGGGGCGTACGAGCAGTACTTC. The chain couples TRBV9 to TRBJ2-7, with 11 bases fitting TRBD1. The ends lost 0 bases at V and 4 bases at J; junction bases unmatched: 3. This CDR3 comprises 15 residues. The germline V gene encodes CDR1 SGDLS and CDR2 YYNGEE.

This chain connects TRBV29-1 to TRBJ1-5; no clear D. Germline CDR1 and CDR2: SQVTM and ANQGSEA. The CDR3 extends over 18 amino acids. V lost 7 bases, J lost 0 bases, and 25 bases lay in between. The CDR3 protein is CSGLVGSGRTYSNQPQHF. The CDR3 region has the DNA TGCAGCGGACTGGTCGGGAGTGGCAGAACGTATAGCAATCAGCCCCAGCATTTT.

This clone was recorded once. The chain recombines TRBV9 with TRBJ2-7; tentatively, D is TRBD1 (6 bases). CDR3 length: 15 amino acids. Germline V gene lookup returns CDR1 SGDLS and CDR2 YYNGEE. V lost 3 bases, J lost 0 bases, and 13 bases lay in between. CDR3 coding DNA: TGTGCCAGCAGCGGAGGACAGTTACTCTCCTACGAGCAGTACTTC. Amino acid sequence: CASSGGQLLSYEQYF.

The chain combines TRBV11-1 with TRBJ2-7, with 8 positions matching TRBD1. Germline V CDR1 and CDR2: SGHAT, FQDESV (reference sequence). The V segment lost 4 bases and the J segment 1 base; nucleotides outside the gene matches: 3. CDR3 size: 14 residues. CDR3 protein: CASSYTGGSYEQYF. CDR3 DNA sequence: TGTGCCAGCAGCTATACAGGGGGATCCTACGAGCAGTACTTC.

V gene TRBV27 combines with J gene TRBJ1-1; the match to TRBD1 covers 8 bases. The germline gives CDR1 MNHEY, CDR2 SMNVEV (reference sequence). CDR3 length equals 13 residues. The V gene end was trimmed by 6 bases and the J gene end by 7 bases; junction bases not matched to a gene: 7. The CDR3 DNA sequence: TGTGCCAGCAGGCAGGGGGCGGGTAATGAAGCTTTCTTT. Protein product: CASRQGAGNEAFF.

The chain has TRBV11-3 and TRBJ1-2, with 8 bases lining up with TRBD1. Trimming at V came to 4 bases and at J to 3 bases, leaving 10 bases not matched to a gene. Germline V gives CDR1 SGHNT, CDR2 YENEEA. CDR3 length equals 16 residues. The DNA of the CDR3 is TGTGCCAGCAGCTCAGGACAGGGAGCTTGGGACTATGGCTACACCTTC. It specifies CASSSGQGAWDYGYTF.

The chain is built from TRBV19 and TRBJ1-6; TRBD1 is a possible D gene (5 bases). This CDR3 is built from 16 residues. V lost 1 base and J 7 bases, leaving 14 bases between the germline ends. Germline V gene sequence: CDR1 LNHDA, CDR2 SQIVND (reference sequence). CDR3 sequence reads: CASSIATIGGNSPLHF. Written as DNA, the CDR3 is TGTGCCAGTAGTATAGCCACGATCGGGGGAAATTCACCCCTCCACTTT.